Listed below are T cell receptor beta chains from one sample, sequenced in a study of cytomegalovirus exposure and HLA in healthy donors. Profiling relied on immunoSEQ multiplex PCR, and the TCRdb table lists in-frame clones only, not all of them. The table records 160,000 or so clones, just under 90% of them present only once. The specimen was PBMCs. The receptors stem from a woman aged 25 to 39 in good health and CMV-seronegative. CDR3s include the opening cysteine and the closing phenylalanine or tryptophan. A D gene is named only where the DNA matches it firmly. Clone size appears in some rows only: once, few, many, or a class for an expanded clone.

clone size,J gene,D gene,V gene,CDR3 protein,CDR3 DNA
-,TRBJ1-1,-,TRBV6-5,CASSYSGPAEAFF,TGTGCCAGCAGTTACTCGGGGCCGGCTGAAGCTTTCTTT
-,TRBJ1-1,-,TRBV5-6,CASRNRAEDTEAFF,TGTGCCAGCAGAAACAGGGCAGAGGACACTGAAGCTTTCTTT
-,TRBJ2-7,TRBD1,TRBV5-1,CASSLQTGGTFYEQYF,TGCGCCAGCAGCTTACAGACAGGGGGCACCTTCTACGAGCAGTACTTC
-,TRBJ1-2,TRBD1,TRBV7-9,CASSSLRGRLYGYTF,TGTGCCAGCAGCTCCCTCAGGGGGCGACTCTATGGCTACACCTTC
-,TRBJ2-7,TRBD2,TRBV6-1,CASSEGEGSTYEQYF,TGTGCCAGCAGTGAAGGGGAGGGAAGCACCTACGAGCAGTACTTC
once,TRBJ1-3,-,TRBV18,CASSPTGYTRNTIYF,TGTGCCAGCTCACCGACAGGCTATACGAGAAACACCATATATTTT
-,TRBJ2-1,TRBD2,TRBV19,CASSISGGASYNEQFF,TGTGCCAGTAGTATAAGCGGGGGGGCCTCCTACAATGAGCAGTTCTTC
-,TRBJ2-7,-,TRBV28,CASSSSGGPLF,TGTGCCAGCAGTAGCTCCGGGGGGCCTTTATTC
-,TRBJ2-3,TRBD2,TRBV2,CASSDFWAGDSTDTQYF,TGTGCCAGCAGTGATTTTTGGGCGGGGGATAGCACAGATACGCAGTATTTT
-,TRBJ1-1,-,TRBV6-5,CASSYSSRGTEAFF,TGTGCCAGCAGTTACTCGAGTAGGGGCACTGAAGCTTTCTTT
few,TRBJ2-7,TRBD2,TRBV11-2,CASSMTSGVTYEQYF,TGTGCCAGCAGCATGACTAGCGGGGTAACCTACGAGCAGTACTTC
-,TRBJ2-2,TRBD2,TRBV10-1,CASSDPSGGPTGELFF,TGCGCCAGCAGTGACCCCTCGGGGGGGCCTACCGGGGAGCTGTTTTTT
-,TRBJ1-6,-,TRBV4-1,CASSQDTTWDNSPLHF,TGCGCCAGCAGCCAAGACACGACTTGGGATAATTCACCCCTCCACTTT
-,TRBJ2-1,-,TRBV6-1,CASSDSDNEQFF,TGTGCCAGCAGTGACTCGGACAATGAGCAGTTCTTC
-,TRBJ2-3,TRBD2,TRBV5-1,CASSFRPGTSSTDTQYF,TGCGCCAGCAGCTTCCGACCCGGGACTAGCAGCACAGATACGCAGTATTTT
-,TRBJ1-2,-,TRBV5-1,CASSSRPTTGEDYGYTF,TGCGCCAGCAGCTCCCGCCCGACAACCGGGGAGGACTATGGCTACACCTTC
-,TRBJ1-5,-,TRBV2,CASHGGEGAQPQHF,TGTGCCAGCCACGGGGGTGAGGGTGCGCAGCCCCAGCATTTT
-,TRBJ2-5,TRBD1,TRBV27,CASGLRGLETQYF,TGTGCCAGCGGACTCAGGGGGCTCGAGACCCAGTACTTC
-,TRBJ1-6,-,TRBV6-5,CASSYRGPLNSPLHF,TGTGCCAGCAGTTACCGAGGTCCGCTCAATTCACCCCTCCACTTT
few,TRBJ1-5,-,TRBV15,CATSLALSNQPQHF,TGTGCCACCAGCCTTGCCCTAAGCAATCAGCCCCAGCATTTT
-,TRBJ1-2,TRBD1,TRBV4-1,CASGFPGQDNYGYTF,TGCGCCAGCGGATTCCCAGGACAGGACAACTATGGCTACACCTTC
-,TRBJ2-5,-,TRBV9,CASSVAPGLQETQYF,TGTGCCAGCAGCGTAGCCCCAGGGCTCCAAGAGACCCAGTACTTC
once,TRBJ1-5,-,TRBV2,CASSTVRGSSQPQHF,TGTGCCAGCAGTACGGTCAGGGGTAGTAGTCAGCCCCAGCATTTT
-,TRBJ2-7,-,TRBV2,CASTQGGNEQYF,TGTGCCAGCACCCAGGGAGGTAACGAGCAGTACTTC
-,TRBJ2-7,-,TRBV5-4,CASEGEIHEQYF,TGTGCCAGCGAAGGGGAAATCCACGAGCAGTACTTC
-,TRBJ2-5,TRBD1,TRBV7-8,CASSLRDRGPQETQYF,TGTGCCAGCAGCTTAAGGGACAGGGGGCCACAAGAGACCCAGTACTTC
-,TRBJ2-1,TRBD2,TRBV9,CASSLSGASHNEQFF,TGTGCCAGCAGCCTAAGCGGGGCGTCCCACAATGAGCAGTTCTTC
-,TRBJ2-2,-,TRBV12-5,CASGFDTSANTGELFF,TGTGCTAGTGGTTTTGACACCTCCGCGAACACCGGGGAGCTGTTTTTT
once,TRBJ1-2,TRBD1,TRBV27,CASREQGASYGYTF,TGTGCCAGCAGGGAACAGGGGGCTAGCTATGGCTACACCTTC
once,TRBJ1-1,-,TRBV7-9,CASSFNTGTLMNTEAFF,TGTGCCAGCAGCTTCAATACAGGCACACTAATGAACACTGAAGCTTTCTTT
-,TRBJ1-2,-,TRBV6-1,CASSENWAGTYGYTF,TGTGCCAGCAGTGAAAATTGGGCAGGTACTTATGGCTACACCTTC
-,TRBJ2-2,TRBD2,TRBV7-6,CASSPQLAGGRESGELFF,TGTGCCAGCAGCCCCCAGCTAGCGGGGGGGCGGGAATCCGGGGAGCTGTTTTTT
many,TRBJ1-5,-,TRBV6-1,CASSVGREVQPQHF,TGTGCCAGCAGTGTAGGCAGGGAGGTTCAGCCCCAGCATTTT
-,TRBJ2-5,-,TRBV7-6,CASSPNKETQYF,TGTGCCAGCAGCCCTAATAAAGAGACCCAGTACTTC
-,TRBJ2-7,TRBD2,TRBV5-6,CASSSVLAGYEQYF,TGTGCCAGCAGCTCGGTTCTAGCGGGCTACGAGCAGTACTTC